A single sample gave rise to the 27 T cell receptor beta chains below, sequenced in a study of graft-versus-host responses after intestinal transplantation. These receptors are not linked to any known antigen. The method was immunoSEQ multiplex PCR; TCRdb's version includes in-frame clones alone and lacks a portion of them. This table has about 73,000 clones, almost 90% appearing once. Here the sequenced sample was unstimulated CD8+ T cells sorted from spleen or lymph node cells, taken before transplant. These receptors all stem from a human donor who was the organ donor for an intestinal transplant.

The chain employs TRBV7-9 and TRBJ2-2; D is perhaps TRBD1 (5 bases). The V gene lost 1 base and the J gene lost 6 bases, with 12 bases spanning the gap. Looked up from germline, CDR1 is SEHNR and CDR2 is FQNEAQ (reference sequence). The CDR3 covers 15 residues. CDR3 sequence reads: CASSLVAGNSGELFF. CDR3 DNA sequence: TGTGCCAGCAGCTTAGTGGCAGGGAATTCCGGGGAGCTGTTTTTT.

The chain joins TRBV19 to TRBJ1-4; D call uncertain. CDR1 and CDR2 from the germline V gene are LNHDA and SQIVND (reference sequence). The ends were cut back, 4 bases at V and 8 bases at J, with 17 bases in the middle. The CDR3 is 15 residues long. The CDR3 protein is CASSTRQIEIEKLFF. In DNA, the CDR3 is TGTGCCAGTAGTACCAGACAAATCGAAATCGAAAAACTGTTTTTT.

The CDR3 protein is CASSPGQLSGNTIYF. For the CDR3, the DNA is TGTGCCAGCAGCCCGGGACAACTCTCTGGAAACACCATATATTTT. J is TRBJ1-3 and V is TRBV9, with D perhaps TRBD1 (6 bases). The germline gives CDR1 SGDLS, CDR2 YYNGEE. Trimming removed 4 bases from V and 0 bases from J, with 11 bases in between. The CDR3 is 15 residues long.

The DNA for the CDR3 is TGTGCCATCAGTGAGTGGGACAGTTCCCTGGACAACACCGGGGAGCTGTTTTTT. Its translation: CAISEWDSSLDNTGELFF. This chain connects TRBV10-3 to TRBJ2-2, with 7 bases fitting TRBD1. The CDR3 length is 18 residues. Germline-derived CDR1 and CDR2 are ENHRY and SYGVKD. The J segment lost 2 bases and the V segment lost 1 base, leaving 10 bases of the junction unmatched.

The chain uses TRBV6-1 and TRBJ1-2; TRBD1 matches at 9 bases. Germline V gene data show CDR1 as MNHNS and CDR2 as SASEGT. This CDR3 has 16 amino acids. V lost 2 bases to trimming and J lost 5 bases; unmatched junction nucleotides: 9. CDR3 sequence reads: CASSESVTGGGYGYTF. The DNA of the CDR3 is TGTGCCAGCAGTGAATCGGTGACAGGGGGAGGGTATGGCTACACCTTC.

In DNA, the CDR3 is TGTGCCAGCAGGGACAGCGAATATAGCAATCAGCCCCAGCATTTT. Translation gives CASRDSEYSNQPQHF. The chain couples TRBV2 to TRBJ1-5, with D possibly TRBD1 on 6 matching bases. CDR3 length: 15 amino acids. V shed 6 bases and J shed 0 bases, with 12 bases lying between them. Germline V gene data show CDR1 as SNHLY and CDR2 as FYNNEI.

V gene TRBV4-2 combines with J gene TRBJ2-1, with a tentative D call TRBD2 (6 bases). The CDR3 covers 16 residues. Germline CDR1 reads LGHNA; CDR2 reads YNFKEQ. The V end was cut by 1 base, the J end by 4 bases, with 14 bases between. CDR3 sequence (DNA): TGTGCCAGCAGCCAAGGTGCGGCGGGGTATTACAATGAGCAGTTCTTC. Its translation is CASSQGAAGYYNEQFF.

The chain recombines TRBV6-5 with TRBJ1-2; TRBD1 is a possible D gene (5 bases). This CDR3 is built from 15 residues. Germline V gene lookup returns CDR1 MNHEY and CDR2 SVGAGI. Trimming pared 2 bases from V and 3 bases from J, leaving 13 bases between. The CDR3 DNA is TGTGCCAGCAGTTACGGCTCTGCGGGGGACTATGGCTACACCTTC. Its translation: CASSYGSAGDYGYTF.

V and J are TRBV10-3 and TRBJ2-7; D might be TRBD2 (6 bases). Trimming cost V 11 bases and J 3 bases, with 17 bases left between them. The CDR3 has 13 amino acids. Germline V gives CDR1 ENHRY, CDR2 SYGVKD. The CDR3 sequence: CASRGSDNYEQYV. The CDR3, as DNA: TGTGCCTCGCGGGGTAGTGACAACTACGAGCAGTACGTC.

The V and J genes are TRBV25-1 and TRBJ2-5, with D unclear. This CDR3 has 16 amino acids. V gave up 1 base and J gave up 3 bases, with 15 bases separating them. CDR1 is MGHDK, CDR2 SYGVNS, per germline. CDR3 region: CASSELNSLQEETQYF. CDR3 bases: TGTGCCAGCAGTGAATTAAACAGCCTTCAGGAAGAGACCCAGTACTTC.

The gene calls are TRBV12-5 and TRBJ1-3; D might be TRBD1 (5 bases). The CDR3 spans 18 residues. Trimming took off 0 bases at V and 0 bases at J, with 15 bases between the two ends. Germline CDR1 and CDR2: LGHNT and FRNRAP. The chain's CDR3 is CASGLVIQGIPSGNTIYF. The CDR3 bases are TGTGCTAGTGGTTTGGTGATTCAGGGAATCCCCTCTGGAAACACCATATATTTT.

This CDR3 is CASSYTPYSPDGQFF. In DNA, the CDR3 is TGTGCCAGCAGTTATACCCCATACTCTCCCGATGGGCAGTTCTTC. The genes are TRBV28 and TRBJ2-1, with no clear D. This CDR3 comprises 15 residues. Germline values: CDR1 MDHEN, CDR2 SYDVKM. Deletions cut 4 bases from V and 12 bases from J, with 22 bases between.

The chain recombines TRBV4-1 with TRBJ1-3; 12 bases match TRBD1. The germline V gene has CDR1 MGHRA and CDR2 YSYEKL. J gave up 2 bases and V 2 bases, and 4 bases lay outside the gene matches. The CDR3 has 17 residues. The DNA for the CDR3 is TGCGCCAGCAGCCAACACCGGGACAGGGGGCCTGGAAACACCATATATTTT. It is translated as CASSQHRDRGPGNTIYF.

CDR3 nucleotide sequence: TGTGCCAGCAGTTTACCTAATGACAATGAGCAGTTCTTC. Translation: CASSLPNDNEQFF. The chain joins TRBV27 to TRBJ2-1; D gene uncertain. Trimming left V 2 bases short and J 5 bases short, with 7 bases between. The CDR3 is 13 amino acids. Germline CDR1 reads MNHEY; CDR2 reads SMNVEV (reference sequence).

This sequence joins TRBV2 and TRBJ2-7; perhaps TRBD2 as D (5 bases). CDR3 length: 14 residues. V was trimmed by 7 bases and J by 0 bases, leaving 13 bases between them. Looked up from germline, CDR1 is SNHLY and CDR2 is FYNNEI. CDR3 DNA sequence: TGTGCCAGCACCGGGATGATTGGCTCCTACGAGCAGTACGTC. Translating gives CASTGMIGSYEQYV.

This chain uses TRBV6-6 with TRBJ1-3; D is uncertain. CDR1 is MNHNY, CDR2 SVGAGI, per germline (reference sequence). This CDR3 has 15 residues. Trimming removed 7 bases at V and 4 bases at J, with 17 bases between. The CDR3 sequence is CASTQPGAGGNTIYF. CDR3 DNA sequence: TGTGCCAGCACCCAGCCGGGCGCGGGAGGAAACACCATATATTTT.

In this sample, this clone turned up a few times. V usage is TRBV10-3 and J usage is TRBJ1-5, with a weak D call TRBD1 (6 bases). This CDR3 spans 15 amino acids. Per germline, CDR1 ENHRY and CDR2 SYGVKD. Between the trimmed V and J ends, which lost 2 bases and 1 base, there was a span of 9 bases. CDR3 sequence: CAISERGGSNQPQHF. In DNA, the CDR3 is TGTGCCATCAGTGAGAGGGGGGGAAGCAATCAGCCCCAGCATTTT.

This chain connects TRBV5-6 to TRBJ2-2; 7 bases align to TRBD1. From germline, CDR1 is SGHDT and CDR2 YYEEEE. The length of the CDR3 is 18 residues. J was trimmed by 1 base and V by 1 base; bases with no gene match: 10. CDR3 in amino acids: CASSLLTGVGRNTGELFF. In nucleotides, the CDR3 is TGTGCCAGCAGCTTGCTCACAGGGGTTGGTAGGAACACCGGGGAGCTGTTTTTT.

V and J are TRBV4-2 and TRBJ1-1, with 7 bases aligning to TRBD1. Germline V gene data show CDR1 as LGHNA and CDR2 as YNFKEQ. This CDR3 comprises 16 residues. The V and J ends lost 2 bases and 5 bases, in that order; junction bases with no gene match: 11. The CDR3 sequence is CASSQPYRGSGTEAFF. CDR3 bases: TGTGCCAGCAGCCAACCTTACAGGGGAAGTGGTACTGAAGCTTTCTTT.

The rearrangement uses TRBV30 and TRBJ1-1; D is possibly TRBD1 (6 bases). In germline, CDR1 is GTSNPN, CDR2 SVGIG (reference sequence). V lost 1 base and J lost 0, with 15 bases in between. CDR3 length equals 16 residues. The CDR3, as DNA: TGTGCCTGGAGTGCCTCACAGGGAATCTTGAACACTGAAGCTTTCTTT. This encodes CAWSASQGILNTEAFF. Filled out from reference TRBV30 and TRBJ1-1, the complete variable domain reads SQTIHQWPATLVQPVGSPLSLECTVEGTSNPNLYWYRQAAGRGLQLLFYSVGIGQISSEVPQNLSASRPQDRQFILSSKKLLLSDSGFYLCAWSASQGILNTEAFFGQGTRLTVV.

This rearrangement joins TRBV10-3 to TRBJ1-3, with 8 bases matching TRBD1. The V segment lost 3 bases and the J segment 7 bases; nucleotides outside the gene matches: 5. Per germline, CDR1 ENHRY and CDR2 SYGVKD. The CDR3 runs 14 residues. The CDR3 DNA is TGTGCCATCAGTGACGCAGGGGGCGTGAACACCATATATTTT. Amino acids: CAISDAGGVNTIYF.

The chain links TRBV27 to TRBJ2-7; 9 bases map to TRBD1. Losses at the gene ends were 6 bases for V and 2 bases for J; bases not matched to a gene: 8. Germline V gene lookup returns CDR1 MNHEY and CDR2 SMNVEV (reference sequence). The CDR3 loop spans 15 amino acids. Written as DNA, the CDR3 is TGTGCCAGCAGCCCGGGACAGGGAATTACCTACGAGCAGTACGTC. Amino acid sequence: CASSPGQGITYEQYV.

The genes are TRBV4-2 and TRBJ1-2; D is uncertain. Between the trimmed V and J ends, which lost 3 bases and 2 bases, there was a span of 13 bases. CDR1 is LGHNA and CDR2 is YNFKEQ in the germline V gene. The CDR3 extends over 15 amino acids. The CDR3 spells CASSHPGPGNYGYTF. The CDR3 nucleotides are TGTGCCAGCAGCCACCCAGGACCGGGGAACTATGGCTACACCTTC.

The rearrangement links TRBV28 to TRBJ1-5; 9 nucleotides line up with TRBD1. Germline CDR1 and CDR2: MDHEN and SYDVKM. V lost 1 base and J lost 4; bases outside the gene matches: 2. The CDR3 runs 15 residues. The CDR3 DNA reads as TGTGCCAGCAGTTTATTCGGACAGGGGAATCAGCCCCAGCATTTT. This gives the protein CASSLFGQGNQPQHF. Full variable domain (rest looked up from reference TRBV28 and TRBJ1-5): DVKVTQSSRYLVKRTGEKVFLECVQDMDHENMFWYRQDPGLGLRLIYFSYDVKMKEKGDIPEGYSVSREKKERFSLILESASTNQTSMYLCASSLFGQGNQPQHFGDGTRLSIL.

The gene calls are TRBV7-2 and TRBJ2-1, with 9 nucleotides matching TRBD1. With 1 base clipped from V and 8 bases from J, the junction kept 9 bases outside the gene matches. This CDR3 spans 16 amino acids. Germline CDR1 reads SGHTA; CDR2 reads FQGNSA. DNA of the CDR3: TGTGCCAGCAGCTTAGTACCGGGACAGGGTATCCATGAGCAGTTCTTC. This translates into CASSLVPGQGIHEQFF.

V gene TRBV11-2 combines with J gene TRBJ1-2; TRBD1 matches 7 bases. Trimming took 8 bases from V and 3 from J; bases not matched to a gene: 12. This CDR3 contains 15 residues. CDR1 SGHAT and CDR2 FQNNGV come from the germline V gene. CDR3 nucleotides: TGTGCCAGCCCTCTTCCGAGGGGGCCGGACTATGGCTACACCTTC. This encodes CASPLPRGPDYGYTF.

This chain links TRBV27 with TRBJ1-4, with TRBD1 identical over 9 bases. The germline V gene encodes CDR1 MNHEY and CDR2 SMNVEV (reference sequence). Trimming removed 0 bases from V and 4 bases from J; junction bases left unmatched: 12. CDR3 size: 19 residues. CDR3 nucleotides: TGTGCCAGCAGTTTATCGGACCCGGGACAGGGTCCCGTTAATGAAAAACTGTTTTTT. Its translation: CASSLSDPGQGPVNEKLFF.